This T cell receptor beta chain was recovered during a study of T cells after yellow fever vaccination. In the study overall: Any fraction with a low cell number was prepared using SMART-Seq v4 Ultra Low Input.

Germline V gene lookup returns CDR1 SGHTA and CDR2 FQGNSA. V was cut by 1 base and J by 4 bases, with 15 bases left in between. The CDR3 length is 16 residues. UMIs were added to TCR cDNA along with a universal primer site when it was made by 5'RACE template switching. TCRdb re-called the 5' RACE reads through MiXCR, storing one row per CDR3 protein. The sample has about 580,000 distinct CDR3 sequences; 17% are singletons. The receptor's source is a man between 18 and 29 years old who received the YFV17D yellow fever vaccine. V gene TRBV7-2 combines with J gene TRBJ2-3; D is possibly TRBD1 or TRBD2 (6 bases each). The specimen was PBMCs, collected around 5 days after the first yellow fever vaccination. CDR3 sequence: CASSLGPRGAPDTQYF. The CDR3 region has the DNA TGTGCCAGCAGCTTAGGCCCGAGGGGGGCACCAGATACGCAGTATTTT.